These T cell receptor beta chains were read from a single sample in a study of blood T cell repertoires in COVID-19. Sequenced by immunoSEQ multiplex PCR; TCRdb stores in-frame clones only, minus some. The sample carries some 120,000 clones, just over 75% recorded once. Source material: peripheral blood. The origin of the receptors is a human donor in a cohort sampled during active COVID-19. CDR3s include the opening cysteine and the closing phenylalanine or tryptophan. A D gene is named only where the DNA matches it firmly. Size values are once, few and many counts, or a class for expanded clones, and some rows have none.

D | J | size | V | DNA | CDR3
. | TRBJ2-5 | few | TRBV11-2 | TGTGCCAGCGGATCAGTGAGGGAGACCCAGTACTTC | CASGSVRETQYF
. | TRBJ2-1 | few | TRBV7-9 | TGTGCAGGGGGTACCAACTCCTACAATGAGCAGTTCTTC | CAGGTNSYNEQFF
TRBD1 | TRBJ2-5 | once | TRBV29-1 | TGCAGCGTTGAGGGTGGACAGGGTGTCGAGACCCAGTACTTC | CSVEGGQGVETQYF
. | TRBJ2-7 | . | TRBV29-1 | TGCAGCGTTGTTCTCCGGGGTAGTTACGAGCAGTACTTC | CSVVLRGSYEQYF
. | TRBJ2-5 | . | TRBV7-2 | TGTGCCAGCAGTCCATTACGGGGCAGGGGAGAGACCCAGTACTTC | CASSPLRGRGETQYF
TRBD1 | TRBJ2-2 | . | TRBV11-2 | TGTGCCAGCAGCTTAGTCCCGGACAGGGTTACCGGGGAGCTGTTTTTT | CASSLVPDRVTGELFF
TRBD1 | TRBJ2-7 | . | TRBV19 | TGTGCCAGTAGTCAACAGGGGCTAAGCTACGAGCAGTACTTC | CASSQQGLSYEQYF
TRBD1 | TRBJ2-1 | . | TRBV7-8 | TGTGCCAGCAGCTTAGCGGGACAGGGCTACAATGAGCAGTTCTTC | CASSLAGQGYNEQFF
. | TRBJ2-5 | few | TRBV6-5 | TGTGCCAGCAGTTACTCGTTACTACAAGAGACCCAGTACTTC | CASSYSLLQETQYF
TRBD1 | TRBJ1-1 | . | TRBV30 | TGTGCCTGGAGTGAACTAGGACAGGGGAGGACTGAAGCTTTCTTT | CAWSELGQGRTEAFF
. | TRBJ2-5 | . | TRBV28 | TGTGCCAGCAGTTTTAACCGGGGGAGTAGTCCAATCGGAGAGACCCAGTACTTC | CASSFNRGSSPIGETQYF
. | TRBJ2-3 | . | TRBV5-1 | TGCGCCAGCAGCCTTGTACAGATCACAGATACGCAGTATTTT | CASSLVQITDTQYF
TRBD1 | TRBJ2-7 | once | TRBV5-8 | TGTGCCAGCAGCGCCCTCGGGACAGGGACTTCCTACGAGCAGTACTTC | CASSALGTGTSYEQYF
TRBD2 | TRBJ2-3 | . | TRBV11-2 | TGTGCCAGCAGCCCAAAAGGACTAGCGGGCACAGATACGCAGTATTTT | CASSPKGLAGTDTQYF
. | TRBJ1-4 | . | TRBV18 | TGTGCCAGCTCACCCCTACAGGGTGTGGATGAAAAACTGTTTTTT | CASSPLQGVDEKLFF
. | TRBJ1-4 | . | TRBV24-1 | TGTGCCACCAGTGATCCCCCCAGGGGAGGGAATGAAAAACTGTTTTTT | CATSDPPRGGNEKLFF
. | TRBJ1-2 | . | TRBV7-9 | TGTGCCAGCAGCTTAGGGACTCGGGATGGCTACACCTTC | CASSLGTRDGYTF
. | TRBJ2-3 | . | TRBV20-1 | TGCAGTGCCGGTTTAACAGATACGCAGTATTTT | CSAGLTDTQYF
TRBD2 | TRBJ2-7 | . | TRBV27 | TGTGCCAGCTGGACGGGACTAGCGCCCTCCTACGAGCAGTACTTC | CASWTGLAPSYEQYF
. | TRBJ2-1 | . | TRBV18 | TGTGCCAGCTCAAGTCAGGGATACAATGAGCAGTTCTTC | CASSSQGYNEQFF
. | TRBJ2-5 | . | TRBV19 | TGTGCCAGTAGCCCGTCCGGCGGGCCCCAGTACTTC | CASSPSGGPQYF
TRBD2 | TRBJ2-3 | . | TRBV9 | TGTGCCAGCACCGGGACTAGCGGGGGAGCTAGCACAGATACGCAGTATTTT | CASTGTSGGASTDTQYF
. | TRBJ1-5 | few | TRBV7-9 | TGTGCCAGCAGCTTAGAACAGGGACAGCCCCAGCATTTT | CASSLEQGQPQHF
. | TRBJ1-5 | . | TRBV6-6 | TGTGCCAGCAGTCCCGATCGGACTCAAAATCAGCCCCAGCATTTT | CASSPDRTQNQPQHF
. | TRBJ1-4 | . | TRBV28 | TGTGCCAGCAGTTTATCTGCAACTAATGAAAAACTGTTTTTT | CASSLSATNEKLFF
. | TRBJ2-7 | . | TRBV30 | TGTGCCTGGAGTGACAGACCCTTCTACGAGCAGTACTTC | CAWSDRPFYEQYF
. | TRBJ1-5 | . | TRBV29-1 | TGCAGCGTTGAAGAAAGCGGCAATCAGCCCCAGCATTTT | CSVEESGNQPQHF
. | TRBJ2-4 | . | TRBV5-6 | TGTGCCAGCAGCTTTCCGGGGGGCGAAAACATTCAGTACTTC | CASSFPGGENIQYF
TRBD1 | TRBJ1-2 | . | TRBV5-4 | TGTGCCAGCAGCTCTATTACAGGGGGCTCGGGCTATGGCTACACCTTC | CASSSITGGSGYGYTF
. | TRBJ1-2 | few | TRBV7-9 | TGTGCCAGCAGCCAAGAGTGGGGCTACACCTTC | CASSQEWGYTF
TRBD1 | TRBJ2-1 | . | TRBV30 | TGTGCCTCCCAAACAGGGGGTGGTCATGAGCAGTTCTTC | CASQTGGGHEQFF
. | TRBJ2-7 | . | TRBV9 | TGTGCCAGCAGCGTAGCGGAGAGCTCCTACGAGCAGTACTTC | CASSVAESSYEQYF
. | TRBJ2-7 | . | TRBV7-6 | TGTGCCAGCAGCCGAAGTGAAGAGCCCTTCTACGAGCAGTACTTC | CASSRSEEPFYEQYF
TRBD1 | TRBJ1-2 | . | TRBV20-1 | TGCAGTGCTAGTAACAGGGGGCGCTGGGGCTACACCTTC | CSASNRGRWGYTF
. | TRBJ1-2 | . | TRBV3-1/TRBV3-2 | TGTGCCAGCAGTCCAAGGTCCAGGGAGGGAGGCGGCTACACCTTC | CASSPRSREGGGYTF
. | TRBJ1-2 | . | TRBV21-1 | TGTGCCAGCAGCAACTCCGAACCATCAGGGGTGTTTGGCTACACCTTC | CASSNSEPSGVFGYTF
. | TRBJ1-2 | . | TRBV14 | TGTGCCAGCAGCCCACGGCAGGGTCTTGGCTACACCTTC | CASSPRQGLGYTF
. | TRBJ2-6 | . | TRBV18 | TGTGCCAGCTCACCAGGGCGTGGGGCCAACGTCCTGACTTTC | CASSPGRGANVLTF
. | TRBJ2-1 | . | TRBV21-1 | TGTGCCAGCAGCAACTCCGGGACAGGGCTTAAAGGTGAGCAGTTCTTC | CASSNSGTGLKGEQFF
. | TRBJ1-2 | . | TRBV27 | TGTGCCAGCAGGTCCTCCAGGGGCGAGCTCTGGTATGGCTACACCTTC | CASRSSRGELWYGYTF
TRBD1 | TRBJ2-1 | . | TRBV2 | TGTGCCAGCAGTGAAACCGGACAGGGGGCTTTGGATGAGCAGTTCTTC | CASSETGQGALDEQFF
TRBD2 | TRBJ2-5 | . | TRBV7-8 | TGTGCCAGCAGCTTAGTTGGTAGCGGGGGGGGAGAGACCCAGTACTTC | CASSLVGSGGGETQYF
TRBD1 | TRBJ2-1 | . | TRBV6-5 | TGTGCCAGCAGTTACACCGGGACAGGGGTTGACAATGAGCAGTTCTTC | CASSYTGTGVDNEQFF
TRBD1 | TRBJ1-1 | few | TRBV2 | TGTGCCAGCAGTGAAGCTGGGTGGACAGGAGTGAACACTGAAGCTTTCTTT | CASSEAGWTGVNTEAFF
TRBD1 | TRBJ1-1 | few | TRBV19 | TGTGCCAGTAGTACCACCGACAGGGCGCAAGCTTTCTTT | CASSTTDRAQAFF
. | TRBJ2-7 | . | TRBV10-3 | TGTGCCGCGACCCGCTCCACAGGTTACGAGCAGTACTTC | CAATRSTGYEQYF
. | TRBJ2-7 | few | TRBV19 | TGTGCCACCTCGGTTCGAAGCTCCTACGAGCAGTACTTC | CATSVRSSYEQYF
TRBD2 | TRBJ2-7 | . | TRBV14 | TGTGCCAGCAGCCGGGAGGGGATCTCCTACGAGCAGTACTTC | CASSREGISYEQYF
. | TRBJ2-7 | . | TRBV25-1 | TGTGCCAGCAGTCTCGGGGTACCCCCCGCCTACGAGCAGTACTTC | CASSLGVPPAYEQYF
. | TRBJ2-7 | . | TRBV30 | TGTGCCTGGAGGGGGAGGGGGTTCACCTACGAGCAGTACTTC | CAWRGRGFTYEQYF
TRBD1 | TRBJ1-4 | . | TRBV2 | TGTGCCAGCAGTGCACAGGGGGCTGCCGACGAAAAACTGTTTTTT | CASSAQGAADEKLFF
. | TRBJ2-7 | . | TRBV29-1 | TGCAGCGTTGAATCCGGGTCTTCCTACGAGCAGTACTTC | CSVESGSSYEQYF
TRBD2 | TRBJ2-4 | . | TRBV4-1 | TGCGCCAGCAGCCCGAGAAGCGGGGGGGCCGGGTCCAAAAACATTCAGTACTTC | CASSPRSGGAGSKNIQYF
TRBD1 | TRBJ2-7 | . | TRBV5-6 | TGTGCCAGCAGCTTGGCTACCGGGACAGGGAGTGAGCAGTACTTC | CASSLATGTGSEQYF
. | TRBJ1-1 | many | TRBV19 | TGTGCCAGTACTCCACAGGGTGTCCGGACTGAAGCTTTCTTT | CASTPQGVRTEAFF